This entry features one TCR beta chain sequence. Antigen unknown. The PCR made use of 60 Vbeta and 13 Jbeta primers. Using immunoSEQ multiplex PCR, the repertoire was profiled, and TCRdb retains in-frame clones only, with some absent. The sample records about 230,000 clones, roughly 85% being singletons. This sample is drawn from a study of cytomegalovirus exposure and HLA in healthy donors. General study points: As confirmed in vitro, three CMV-associated chains were specific for CMV antigens.

CDR1 and CDR2 (germline): SEHNR, FQNEAQ (reference sequence). J was trimmed by 1 base and V by 4 bases; bases with no gene match: 2. The CDR3 runs to 15 residues. This TCR derives from a girl aged 2 to 10 in good health and CMV-seronegative. The chain combines TRBV7-9 with TRBJ2-1, with 9 bases that match TRBD2. The sequencing input was PBMCs. The DNA of the CDR3 is TGTGCCAGCAGCTGGCGGGGGGGTTCCTACAATGAGCAGTTCTTC. Translated, it gives CASSWRGGSYNEQFF.